Listed here is a single T cell receptor (beta chain). Its antigen is currently unknown. Patients affected by ophthalmopathy presented a Clinical Activity Score of at least 3, a NOSPECS grade of at least 4, and disease duration below 3 months. Amplification targeted TCR beta CDR3 regions from RNA transcripts. The HTBI set primed first-round TCR CDR3 RT-PCR. Using its own MiXCR run on the multiplex PCR reads, TCRdb lists one record per CDR3 protein. Found here are some 490,000 distinct CDR3 sequences, about 20% of them singletons; the top ten hold about 53%. The entry originates in a study of T cells in Graves' hyperthyroidism and ophthalmopathy. Study conclusions and caveats: Blood also held most thyroid clonotypes expanded beyond 0.001.

The CDR3 runs to 12 residues. V lost 3 bases to trimming and J lost 8 bases, with 9 bases between them. Looked up from germline, CDR1 is MDHEN and CDR2 is SYDVKM. What was sequenced was blood. The V gene is TRBV28, the J gene TRBJ2-3; D call uncertain. The clonotype originates from a woman in her 70s with Graves' ophthalmopathy. In DNA form, the CDR3 reads TGTGCCAGCAGTTTCGGCAAGGGTACGCAGTATTTT. It is translated as CASSFGKGTQYF.